The rows below give T cell receptor beta chains drawn from one sample of a study of T cells in localized non-small cell lung cancer. Clones were read by immunoSEQ multiplex PCR, and TCRdb kept only the in-frame ones, dropping some. This table holds tens of thousands of clones, roughly 90% found once. The sequenced sample was peripheral blood, obtained before any cancer treatment. Source of these receptors: a man between 40 and 70 years old with stage I squamous cell lung carcinoma. CDR3s include the opening cysteine and the closing phenylalanine or tryptophan. D genes are given only for firm matches. Part of the rows lack a size; the others show once, few, many or a class for expanded clones.

J,V,size,D,CDR3,DNA
TRBJ1-1,TRBV4-3,-,-,CASSPGLNTEAFF,TGCGCCAGCAGCCCGGGATTGAACACTGAAGCTTTCTTT
TRBJ2-1,TRBV7-6,-,TRBD1,CASSLVPGQAPKEQFF,TGTGCCAGCAGCTTAGTGCCGGGACAGGCCCCGAAGGAGCAGTTCTTC
TRBJ1-1,TRBV7-9,few,-,CASSFVGGTEAFF,TGTGCCAGCAGCTTTGTAGGGGGAACTGAAGCTTTCTTT
TRBJ1-2,TRBV7-2,-,-,CASSDRNYGYTF,TGTGCCAGCAGCGACAGGAACTATGGCTACACCTTC
TRBJ1-2,TRBV13,-,-,CASSLGDRTAYGYTF,TGTGCCAGCAGCTTAGGGGACCGTACCGCCTATGGCTACACCTTC
TRBJ2-1,TRBV18,-,-,CASSPDHEQFF,TGTGCCAGCTCACCGGACCATGAGCAGTTCTTC
TRBJ1-5,TRBV28,-,-,CASSRNLGVSQPQHF,TGTGCCAGCAGCCGAAACTTGGGGGTCTCCCAGCCCCAGCATTTT
TRBJ1-1,TRBV2,-,TRBD1,CASSNAGGLAFF,TGTGCCAGCAGTAATGCAGGGGGTTTGGCTTTCTTT
TRBJ2-1,TRBV6-5,-,TRBD2,CASKTSGGAHNEQFF,TGTGCCAGCAAGACAAGCGGGGGGGCCCACAATGAGCAGTTCTTC
TRBJ1-2,TRBV28,-,-,CASSLASSVGGYTF,TGTGCCAGCAGTTTAGCCTCGTCGGTTGGTGGCTACACCTTC
TRBJ1-1,TRBV18,-,-,CASSLRLTKVDTEAFF,TGTGCCAGCTCACTCCGGTTAACCAAGGTAGACACTGAAGCTTTCTTT
TRBJ2-1,TRBV9,-,TRBD1,CASSVSGTGGFHNEQFF,TGTGCCAGCAGCGTCTCCGGGACAGGGGGCTTCCACAATGAGCAGTTCTTC
TRBJ1-5,TRBV28,-,TRBD1,CASSTGLNQPQHF,TGTGCCAGCTCGACAGGGCTCAATCAGCCCCAGCATTTT
TRBJ1-2,TRBV2,few,-,CASTADSHYGYTF,TGTGCCAGCACTGCGGACAGTCACTATGGCTACACCTTC
TRBJ2-7,TRBV7-9,-,TRBD1,CASSLDRGVDEQYF,TGTGCCAGCAGCTTGGACAGGGGGGTAGACGAGCAGTACTTC
TRBJ1-6,TRBV5-5,-,-,CASSQRLGHYNSPLHF,TGTGCCAGCAGCCAAAGGTTGGGACACTATAATTCACCCCTCCACTTT
TRBJ2-3,TRBV18,-,TRBD2,CASSPQAGPSTDTQYF,TGTGCCAGCTCACCTCAAGCGGGGCCCAGCACAGATACGCAGTATTTT
TRBJ2-1,TRBV6-1,once,TRBD2,CASRTGLAGGNEQFF,TGTGCCAGCAGGACGGGGCTAGCGGGGGGCAATGAGCAGTTCTTC
TRBJ1-4,TRBV14,-,-,CASSQVTRALATNEKLFF,TGTGCCAGCAGCCAAGTTACAAGGGCTTTGGCAACTAATGAAAAACTGTTTTTT
TRBJ1-4,TRBV7-4,-,-,CASSPSGLNEKLFF,TGTGCCAGCAGCCCTTCAGGGCTCAATGAAAAACTGTTTTTT
TRBJ1-1,TRBV18,-,TRBD1,CASSRDSGTANTEAFF,TGTGCCAGCTCACGAGATTCCGGGACAGCGAACACTGAAGCTTTCTTT
TRBJ1-1,TRBV5-5,-,TRBD1,CASSGTGRTTEAFF,TGTGCCAGCAGCGGGACAGGGAGAACCACTGAAGCTTTCTTT
TRBJ1-3,TRBV30,-,-,CAWSGASGNTIYF,TGTGCCTGGAGTGGGGCCTCTGGAAACACCATATATTTT
TRBJ2-6,TRBV19,-,-,CASSPQVTSGANVLTF,TGTGCCAGTAGCCCACAGGTTACCTCTGGGGCCAACGTCCTGACTTTC
TRBJ1-5,TRBV7-8,-,TRBD1,CASSSFSTGPNQPQHF,TGTGCCAGCAGCTCCTTCTCGACAGGGCCCAATCAGCCCCAGCATTTT
TRBJ1-2,TRBV5-1,-,-,CASSLSGARDNYGYTF,TGCGCCAGCAGCTTGTCCGGGGCACGGGATAACTATGGCTACACCTTC
TRBJ1-2,TRBV27,-,-,CASSLRWQLGYTF,TGTGCCAGCAGTTTAAGGTGGCAGCTTGGCTACACCTTC
TRBJ2-1,TRBV4-2,once,TRBD1,CASSIPGTGHNEQFF,TGTGCCAGCAGTATTCCCGGGACAGGGCACAATGAGCAGTTCTTC
TRBJ1-2,TRBV6-1,-,TRBD1,CASDRGSSNYGYTF,TGTGCCAGCGACAGGGGGTCGTCTAACTATGGCTACACCTTC
TRBJ2-7,TRBV7-8,-,TRBD1,CASSLSRQGGYEQYF,TGTGCCAGCAGCCTATCCCGACAGGGGGGATACGAGCAGTACTTC
TRBJ1-1,TRBV7-9,-,-,CASSLDRASTEAFF,TGTGCCAGCAGCTTAGACAGGGCGAGCACTGAAGCTTTCTTT
TRBJ1-4,TRBV7-9,-,-,CASSLVGFATNEKLFF,TGTGCCAGCAGCTTAGTAGGGTTTGCAACTAATGAAAAACTGTTTTTT
TRBJ1-1,TRBV7-2,-,-,CASSLDWGLATEAFF,TGTGCCAGCAGCTTAGATTGGGGCCTGGCCACTGAAGCTTTCTTT
TRBJ1-6,TRBV19,-,TRBD1,CASSIRQGGNSPLHF,TGTGCCAGTAGTATCCGACAGGGGGGGAATTCACCCCTCCACTTT
TRBJ2-7,TRBV5-1,-,-,CASSRDGNYEQYF,TGCGCCAGCAGTCGGGACGGAAACTACGAGCAGTACTTC
TRBJ2-3,TRBV7-2,-,-,CASSPDIDTQYF,TGTGCCAGCAGCCCCGACATAGATACGCAGTATTTT